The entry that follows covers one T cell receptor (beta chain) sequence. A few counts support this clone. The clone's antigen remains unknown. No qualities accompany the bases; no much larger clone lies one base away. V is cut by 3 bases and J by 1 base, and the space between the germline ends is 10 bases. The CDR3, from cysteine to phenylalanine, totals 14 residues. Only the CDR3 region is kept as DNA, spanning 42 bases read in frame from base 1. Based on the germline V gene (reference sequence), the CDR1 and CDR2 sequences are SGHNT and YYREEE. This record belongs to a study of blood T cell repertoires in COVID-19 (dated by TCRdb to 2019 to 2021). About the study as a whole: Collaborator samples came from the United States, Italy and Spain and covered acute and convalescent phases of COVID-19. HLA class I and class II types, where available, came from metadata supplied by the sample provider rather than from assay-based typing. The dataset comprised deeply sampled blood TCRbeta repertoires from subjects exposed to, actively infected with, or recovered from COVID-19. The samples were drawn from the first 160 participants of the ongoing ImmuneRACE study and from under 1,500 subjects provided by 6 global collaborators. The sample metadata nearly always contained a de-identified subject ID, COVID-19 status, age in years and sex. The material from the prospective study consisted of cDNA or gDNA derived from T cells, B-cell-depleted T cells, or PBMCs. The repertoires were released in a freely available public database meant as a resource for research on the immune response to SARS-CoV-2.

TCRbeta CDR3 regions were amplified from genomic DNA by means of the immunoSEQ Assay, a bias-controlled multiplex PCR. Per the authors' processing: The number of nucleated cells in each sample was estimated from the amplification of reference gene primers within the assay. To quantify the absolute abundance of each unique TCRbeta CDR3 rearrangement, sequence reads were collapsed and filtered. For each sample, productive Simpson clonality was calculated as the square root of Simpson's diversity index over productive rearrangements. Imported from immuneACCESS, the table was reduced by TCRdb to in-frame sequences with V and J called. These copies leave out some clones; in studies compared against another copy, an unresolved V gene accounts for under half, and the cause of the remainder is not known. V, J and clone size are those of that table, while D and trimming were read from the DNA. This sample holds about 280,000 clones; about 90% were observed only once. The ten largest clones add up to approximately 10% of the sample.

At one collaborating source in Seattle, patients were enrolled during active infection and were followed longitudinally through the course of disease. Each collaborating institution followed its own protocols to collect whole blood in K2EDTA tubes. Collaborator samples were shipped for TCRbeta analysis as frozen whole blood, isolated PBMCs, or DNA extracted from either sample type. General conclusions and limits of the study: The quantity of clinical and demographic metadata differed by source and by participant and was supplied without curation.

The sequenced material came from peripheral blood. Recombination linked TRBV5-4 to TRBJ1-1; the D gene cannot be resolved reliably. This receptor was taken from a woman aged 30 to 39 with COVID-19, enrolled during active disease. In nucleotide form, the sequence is TGTGCCAGCAGCTATCCGGGAGAGAACACTGAAGCTTTCTTT. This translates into CASSYPGENTEAFF.